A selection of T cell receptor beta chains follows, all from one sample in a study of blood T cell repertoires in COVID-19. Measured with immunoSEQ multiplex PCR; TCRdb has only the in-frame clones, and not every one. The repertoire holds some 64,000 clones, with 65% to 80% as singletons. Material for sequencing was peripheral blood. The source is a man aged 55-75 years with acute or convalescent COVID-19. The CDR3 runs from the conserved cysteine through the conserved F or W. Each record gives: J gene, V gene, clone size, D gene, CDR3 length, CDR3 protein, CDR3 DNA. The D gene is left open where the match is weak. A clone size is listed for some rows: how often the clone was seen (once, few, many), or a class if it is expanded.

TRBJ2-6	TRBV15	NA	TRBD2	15	CATSRGGSGANVLTF	TGTGCCACCAGCAGGGGAGGGTCTGGGGCCAACGTCCTGACTTTC
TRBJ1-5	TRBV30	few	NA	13	CAWSSEGGKAQHF	TGTGCCTGGAGTTCAGAAGGGGGAAAGGCCCAGCATTTT
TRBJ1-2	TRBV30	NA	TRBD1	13	CAWSPTGHYGYTF	TGTGCCTGGAGTCCGACAGGGCACTATGGCTACACCTTC
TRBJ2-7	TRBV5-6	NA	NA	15	CASNPFGGPSSEQYF	TGTGCCAGCAACCCCTTCGGAGGGCCATCCAGCGAGCAGTACTTC
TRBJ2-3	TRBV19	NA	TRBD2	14	CASSLRGFTDTQYF	TGTGCCAGTAGTTTGCGGGGGTTCACAGATACGCAGTATTTT
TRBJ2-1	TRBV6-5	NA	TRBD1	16	CASSYGDRGPYNEQFF	TGTGCCAGCAGTTACGGTGACAGGGGGCCTTACAATGAGCAGTTCTTC
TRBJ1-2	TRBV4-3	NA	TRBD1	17	CASSRNMGQGDFYGYTF	TGCGCCAGCAGCCGAAATATGGGACAGGGAGATTTTTATGGCTACACCTTC
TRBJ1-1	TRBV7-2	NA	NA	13	CASSSRTGTEAFF	TGTGCCAGCAGCTCCAGGACGGGGACTGAAGCTTTCTTT
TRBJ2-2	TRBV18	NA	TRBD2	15	CASSPGLGDTGELFF	TGTGCCAGCTCACCGGGACTAGGGGACACCGGGGAGCTGTTTTTT
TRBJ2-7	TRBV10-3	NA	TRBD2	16	CAISEHRTSGLYEQYF	TGTGCCATCAGTGAGCATCGGACTAGCGGCCTCTACGAGCAGTACTTC
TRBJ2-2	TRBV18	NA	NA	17	CASSRQGIPANTGELFF	TGTGCCAGCTCACGCCAGGGGATTCCCGCGAACACCGGGGAGCTGTTTTTT
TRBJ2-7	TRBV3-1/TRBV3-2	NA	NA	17	CASSQDKGGEYVYEQYF	TGTGCCAGCAGCCAAGATAAGGGGGGGGAGTACGTCTACGAGCAGTACTTC
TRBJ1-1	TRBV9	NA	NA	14	CASSVGAGSTEAFF	TGTGCCAGCAGCGTAGGAGCCGGGAGCACTGAAGCTTTCTTT
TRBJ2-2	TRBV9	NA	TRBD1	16	CASSLEGTGVGGELFF	TGTGCCAGCAGCCTCGAAGGGACAGGGGTTGGCGGGGAGCTGTTTTTT
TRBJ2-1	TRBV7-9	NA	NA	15	CASSLGQGLNNEQFF	TGTGCCAGCAGCTTAGGGCAGGGCCTCAACAATGAGCAGTTCTTC
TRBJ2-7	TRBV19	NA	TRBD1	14	CASRRTGIAYEQYF	TGTGCCAGTAGACGGACAGGGATCGCCTACGAGCAGTACTTC
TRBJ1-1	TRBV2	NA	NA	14	CASMAQGRLTEAFF	TGTGCCAGCATGGCACAGGGAAGGTTGACTGAAGCTTTCTTT
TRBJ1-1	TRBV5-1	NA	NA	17	CASSLAGQGSMNTEAFF	TGCGCCAGCAGCTTGGCGGGGCAGGGGTCCATGAACACTGAAGCTTTCTTT
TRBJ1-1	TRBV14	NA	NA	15	CASSQTFGWETEAFF	TGTGCCAGCAGCCAAACCTTTGGCTGGGAGACTGAAGCTTTCTTT
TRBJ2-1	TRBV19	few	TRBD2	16	CASSILAGDYYNEQFF	TGTGCCAGTAGTATACTAGCGGGAGACTATTACAATGAGCAGTTCTTC
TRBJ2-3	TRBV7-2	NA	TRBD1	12	CASSGYRGTQYF	TGTGCCAGCAGCGGATACAGGGGTACGCAGTATTTT
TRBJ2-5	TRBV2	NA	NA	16	CASSEGRGGVGETQYF	TGTGCCAGCAGTGAGGGGCGGGGCGGAGTGGGGGAGACCCAGTACTTC
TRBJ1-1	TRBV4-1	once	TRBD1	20	CASSPTLRLDRLWMNTEAFF	TGCGCCAGCAGCCCAACCCTTAGGTTGGACAGGTTGTGGATGAACACTGAAGCTTTCTTT
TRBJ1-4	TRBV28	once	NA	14	CASSLEGYNEKLFF	TGTGCCAGCAGTTTAGAGGGTTATAATGAAAAACTGTTTTTT